This TCR beta chain came from a study of cytomegalovirus exposure and HLA in healthy donors (dated by TCRdb to the late 2010s). A note on the overall study: According to a later analysis, one platform produced both the 110 or so validation repertoires and the roughly 660 repertoires of the first cohort. The study aimed to test whether signatures of past pathogen exposure could be identified by cataloging public T cell receptors. A separate validation cohort of roughly 120 different subjects was used in addition to the approximately 610-subject first cohort. To predict cytomegalovirus infection status, the study combined high-throughput TCR immunosequencing, statistical association of individual TCRs with disease status, and machine learning.

The CDR3 spans 16 residues, from the cysteine through the phenylalanine. Only the CDR3 DNA is retained, 48 bases long and in frame from the first base. The germline V gene yields SGHDN for CDR1 and FVKESK for CDR2. Trimming removed 1 base from V and 2 bases from J, leaving 14 bases between the germline ends. The donors belonged to the validation cohort of approximately 130 subjects, which was separate from the approximately 700-subject first cohort. Worth noting for this clone: Its antigen specificity is not known. Qualities for individual bases were not recorded, and no much larger clone is one base off.

The library was prepared using the immunoSEQ multiplex PCR assay. On the study's bioinformatics: To diagnose cytomegalovirus status from the catalog of TCR beta chain sequences, a statistical classification framework was built. TCRdb took this table from immuneACCESS and kept in-frame rearrangements with V and J called. Such tables lack part of the clones; where checked against another copy, unresolved V genes explain under half of the gap, and the rest is unexplained. The V and J calls and clone size are taken from that table; D and trimming were inferred from the DNA. The sample table records over 100,000 clones; 89% of these occur just once. The leading ten clones occupy roughly 1.2% of the sample. Broad study findings and their caveats: While some public TCRs were present in many individuals, most TCR sequences turned up only very rarely across donors. In both the original and validation cohorts, the classifier was reported to diagnose cytomegalovirus status with high specificity and sensitivity. In a later analysis, TCRs clustered in the first cohort were found to also tend to co-occur in the 120 validation repertoires, with 85% to 95% of cluster scores above 0. The study gave a list of about 150 TCR beta chains associated with cytomegalovirus. In vitro tests confirmed that three of the cytomegalovirus-associated TCR beta chains recognize cytomegalovirus antigens. According to the authors, the approach could potentially be generalized to other disease states and immunological phenotypes. The validation cohort had no HLA typing available for a later analysis, so co-occurrence within that cohort was assessed over all 120 or so repertoires.

The sequence derives from a woman between 18 and 29 years old in good health and CMV-seronegative. The V and J genes are TRBV14 and TRBJ2-5; TRBD1 could be the D gene, as 6 bases match. Sequenced: PBMCs. The CDR3 protein is CASSQAFQGLQETQYF. The nucleotide sequence is TGTGCCAGCAGCCAAGCCTTTCAGGGGTTGCAAGAGACCCAGTACTTC.